These T cell receptor beta chains were read from a single sample in a study of blood T cell repertoires in COVID-19. Profiling relied on immunoSEQ multiplex PCR, and the TCRdb table lists in-frame clones only, not all of them. The table lists over 200,000 clones, 70% to 90% of them singletons. The sequencing input was peripheral blood. The source is a man between 25 and 39 years old with COVID-19, enrolled during active disease. Both conserved end residues are part of each CDR3. D genes are given only for firm matches. Size is stated for part of the rows, as once, few or many counts, or as a class when the clone is expanded.

v_call: TRBV4-3
d_call: TRBD1
clone_size: -
j_call: TRBJ1-3
cdr3_nt: TGCGCCAGCAGCCGCGAACAGGGGTACACCATATATTTT
cdr3_aa: CASSREQGYTIYF

v_call: TRBV5-5
d_call: -
clone_size: few
j_call: TRBJ2-5
cdr3_nt: TGTGCCAGCAGTCCAGGGTCCACTGGGGAGACCCAGTACTTC
cdr3_aa: CASSPGSTGETQYF

v_call: TRBV7-9
d_call: TRBD1
clone_size: -
j_call: TRBJ1-6
cdr3_nt: TGTGCCAGCAGCTTAGCTGGGACAGTGGGCTCACCCCTCCACTTT
cdr3_aa: CASSLAGTVGSPLHF

v_call: TRBV5-6
d_call: TRBD2
clone_size: -
j_call: TRBJ2-4
cdr3_nt: TGTGCCAGCAGCTTGGATGGACTAGCGGGAGATGGCAAAAACATTCAGTACTTC
cdr3_aa: CASSLDGLAGDGKNIQYF

v_call: TRBV19
d_call: TRBD1
clone_size: once
j_call: TRBJ1-2
cdr3_nt: TGTGCCACTCGGAGGGACAGTTCAAGTCGCTATGGCTACACCTTC
cdr3_aa: CATRRDSSSRYGYTF

v_call: TRBV9
d_call: -
clone_size: -
j_call: TRBJ2-3
cdr3_nt: TGTGCCAGCAGCGTAGAGGCTGGGTGGGGAGGAACAGATACGCAGTATTTT
cdr3_aa: CASSVEAGWGGTDTQYF

v_call: TRBV4-3
d_call: -
clone_size: once
j_call: TRBJ2-7
cdr3_nt: TGCGCCAGCAGCCAAGAAACGACTAGTGGGCCCTACGAGCAGTACTTC
cdr3_aa: CASSQETTSGPYEQYF

v_call: TRBV5-1
d_call: -
clone_size: -
j_call: TRBJ1-2
cdr3_nt: TGCGCCAGCAGCTTGTCAGACAGGAGTGCTAACTATGGCTACACCTTC
cdr3_aa: CASSLSDRSANYGYTF

v_call: TRBV4-1
d_call: TRBD1
clone_size: -
j_call: TRBJ2-7
cdr3_nt: TGCGCCAGCAGCCAAGAGGATCCGGGACAGGGGTTGTACGAGCAGTACTTC
cdr3_aa: CASSQEDPGQGLYEQYF

v_call: TRBV12-3/TRBV12-4
d_call: -
clone_size: -
j_call: TRBJ2-7
cdr3_nt: TGTGCCACCCAGTCCGCGGGCTCCTACGAGCAGTACTTC
cdr3_aa: CATQSAGSYEQYF

v_call: TRBV4-1
d_call: TRBD1
clone_size: -
j_call: TRBJ1-2
cdr3_nt: TGCGCCAGCAGCCCCACGGGACAGGGAATCGGCTACACCTTC
cdr3_aa: CASSPTGQGIGYTF

v_call: TRBV10-3
d_call: -
clone_size: -
j_call: TRBJ1-2
cdr3_nt: TGTGCCATCAGAGTAGGACAGCAATCCTATGGCTACACCTTC
cdr3_aa: CAIRVGQQSYGYTF

v_call: TRBV2
d_call: -
clone_size: -
j_call: TRBJ2-1
cdr3_nt: TGTGCCAGCAAGGGGCCCACTTGGAATGAGCAGTTCTTC
cdr3_aa: CASKGPTWNEQFF

v_call: TRBV7-2
d_call: -
clone_size: -
j_call: TRBJ2-3
cdr3_nt: TGTGCCAGCACCGAGGGAACTACTACAGATACGCAGTATTTT
cdr3_aa: CASTEGTTTDTQYF

v_call: TRBV9
d_call: -
clone_size: -
j_call: TRBJ2-1
cdr3_nt: TGTGCCAGCAGCGTAGTGGTTAGCCCAAGCTCCTACAATGAGCAGTTCTTC
cdr3_aa: CASSVVVSPSSYNEQFF

v_call: TRBV25-1
d_call: TRBD1
clone_size: once
j_call: TRBJ2-7
cdr3_nt: TGTGCCAGCACCTTGGGACAGGACTACGAGCAGTACTTC
cdr3_aa: CASTLGQDYEQYF

v_call: TRBV28
d_call: -
clone_size: -
j_call: TRBJ1-1
cdr3_nt: TGTGCCAGCAGCCCGGGGGTCATGAACACTGAAGCTTTCTTT
cdr3_aa: CASSPGVMNTEAFF

v_call: TRBV24-1
d_call: -
clone_size: few
j_call: TRBJ1-6
cdr3_nt: TGTGCCACCAGTGATTCAAACAGATATAATTCACCCCTCCACTTT
cdr3_aa: CATSDSNRYNSPLHF

v_call: TRBV6-5
d_call: TRBD1
clone_size: -
j_call: TRBJ2-1
cdr3_nt: TGTGCCAGCAGCTGGGACAGGGGCAATGAGCAGTTCTTC
cdr3_aa: CASSWDRGNEQFF

v_call: TRBV5-4
d_call: TRBD1
clone_size: -
j_call: TRBJ1-2
cdr3_nt: TGTGCCAGCAGCATGGGACAGTGGGGCTATGGCTACACCTTC
cdr3_aa: CASSMGQWGYGYTF

v_call: TRBV27
d_call: -
clone_size: -
j_call: TRBJ2-5
cdr3_nt: TGTGCCAGCAGTATCCGCTATGGCGGGACCCAGTACTTC
cdr3_aa: CASSIRYGGTQYF

v_call: TRBV2
d_call: TRBD1
clone_size: -
j_call: TRBJ2-1
cdr3_nt: TGTGCCAGCATCCCCGGACAGGGGACCTACAATGAGCAGTTCTTC
cdr3_aa: CASIPGQGTYNEQFF